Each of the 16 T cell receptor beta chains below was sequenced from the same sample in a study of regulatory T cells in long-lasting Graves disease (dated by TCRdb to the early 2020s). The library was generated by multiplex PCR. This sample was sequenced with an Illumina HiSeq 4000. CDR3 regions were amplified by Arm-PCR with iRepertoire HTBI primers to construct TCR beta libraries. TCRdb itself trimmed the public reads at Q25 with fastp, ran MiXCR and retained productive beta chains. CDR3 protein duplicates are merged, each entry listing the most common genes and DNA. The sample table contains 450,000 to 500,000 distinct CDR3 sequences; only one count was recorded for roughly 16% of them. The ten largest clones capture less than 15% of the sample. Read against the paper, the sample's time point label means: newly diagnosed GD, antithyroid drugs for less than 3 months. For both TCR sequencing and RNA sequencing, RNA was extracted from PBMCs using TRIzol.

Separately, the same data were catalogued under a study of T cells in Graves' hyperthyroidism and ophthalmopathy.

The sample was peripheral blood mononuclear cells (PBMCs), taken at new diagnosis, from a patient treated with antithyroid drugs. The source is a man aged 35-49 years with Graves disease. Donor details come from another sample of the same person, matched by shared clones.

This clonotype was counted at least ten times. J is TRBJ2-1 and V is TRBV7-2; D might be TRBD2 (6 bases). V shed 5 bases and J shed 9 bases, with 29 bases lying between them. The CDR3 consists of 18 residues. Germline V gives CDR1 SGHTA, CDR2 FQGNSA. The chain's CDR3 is CASSPGARGHPSQVEQFF. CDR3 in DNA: TGTGCCAGCAGCCCTGGGGCGCGGGGCCACCCCTCTCAAGTTGAGCAGTTCTTC. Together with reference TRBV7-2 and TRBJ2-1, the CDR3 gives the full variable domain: GAGVSQSPSNKVTEKGKDVELRCDPISGHTALYWYRQSLGQGLEFLIYFQGNSAPDKSGLPSDRFSAERTGGSVSTLTIQRTQQEDSAVYLCASSPGARGHPSQVEQFFGPGTRLTVL.

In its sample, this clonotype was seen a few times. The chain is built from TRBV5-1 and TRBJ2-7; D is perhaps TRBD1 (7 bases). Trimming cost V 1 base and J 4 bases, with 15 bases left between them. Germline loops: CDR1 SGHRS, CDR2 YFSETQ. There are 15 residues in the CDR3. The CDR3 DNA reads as TGCGCCAGCAGCTTGCTCAGGGGGGCGGGGTACGAGCAGTACTTC. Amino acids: CASSLLRGAGYEQYF.

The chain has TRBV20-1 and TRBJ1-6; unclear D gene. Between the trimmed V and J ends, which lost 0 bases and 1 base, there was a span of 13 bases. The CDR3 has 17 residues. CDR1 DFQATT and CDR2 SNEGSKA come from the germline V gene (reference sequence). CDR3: CSARDGRVLSYNSPLHF. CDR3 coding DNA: TGCAGTGCTAGAGATGGGAGGGTGCTGTCCTATAATTCACCCCTCCACTTT.

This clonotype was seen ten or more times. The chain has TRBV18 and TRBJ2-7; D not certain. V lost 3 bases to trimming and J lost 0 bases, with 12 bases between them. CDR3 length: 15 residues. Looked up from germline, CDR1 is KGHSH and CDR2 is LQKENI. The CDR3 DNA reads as TGTGCCAGCTCACCCATGGGGTCTATCTCCTACGAGCAGTACTTC. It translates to CASSPMGSISYEQYF.

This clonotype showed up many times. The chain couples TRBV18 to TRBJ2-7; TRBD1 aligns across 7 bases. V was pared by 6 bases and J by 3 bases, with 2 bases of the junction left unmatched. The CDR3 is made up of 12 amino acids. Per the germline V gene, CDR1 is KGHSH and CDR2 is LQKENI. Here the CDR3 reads CASSGTDYEQYF. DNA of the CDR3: TGTGCCAGCTCCGGGACAGACTACGAGCAGTACTTC.

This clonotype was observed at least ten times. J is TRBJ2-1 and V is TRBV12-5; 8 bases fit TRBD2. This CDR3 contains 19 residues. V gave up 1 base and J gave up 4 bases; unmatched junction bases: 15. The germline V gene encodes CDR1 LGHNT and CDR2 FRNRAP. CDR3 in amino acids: CASGLAPLLAGRPYNEQFF. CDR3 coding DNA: TGTGCTAGTGGTTTGGCCCCCCTGTTAGCGGGACGGCCTTACAATGAGCAGTTCTTC.

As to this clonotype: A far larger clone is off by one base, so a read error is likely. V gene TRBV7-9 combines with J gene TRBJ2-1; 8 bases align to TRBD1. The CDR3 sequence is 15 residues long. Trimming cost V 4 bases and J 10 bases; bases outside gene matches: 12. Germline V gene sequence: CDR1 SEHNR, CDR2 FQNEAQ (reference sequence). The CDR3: CASSSLDRGFYEQFF. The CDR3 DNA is TGTGCCAGCAGCTCTCTAGACAGGGGATTCTACGAGCAGTTCTTC.

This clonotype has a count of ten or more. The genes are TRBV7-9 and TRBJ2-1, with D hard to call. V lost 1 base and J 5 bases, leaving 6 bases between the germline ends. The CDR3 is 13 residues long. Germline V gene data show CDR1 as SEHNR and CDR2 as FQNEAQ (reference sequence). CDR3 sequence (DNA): TGTGCCAGCAGCTTAGGGGCGGACAATGAGCAGTTCTTC. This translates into CASSLGADNEQFF.

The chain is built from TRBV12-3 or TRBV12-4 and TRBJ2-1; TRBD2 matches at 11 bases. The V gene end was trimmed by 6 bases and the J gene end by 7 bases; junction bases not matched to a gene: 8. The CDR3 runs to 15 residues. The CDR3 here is CASSVLAGEENEQFF. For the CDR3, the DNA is TGTGCCAGCAGCGTACTAGCGGGAGAGGAGAATGAGCAGTTCTTC.

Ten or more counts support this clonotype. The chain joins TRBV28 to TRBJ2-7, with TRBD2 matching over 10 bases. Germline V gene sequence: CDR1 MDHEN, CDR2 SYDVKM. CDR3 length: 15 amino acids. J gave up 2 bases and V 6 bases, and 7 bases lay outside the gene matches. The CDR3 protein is CASRPPSGRAYEQYF. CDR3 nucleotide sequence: TGTGCCAGCAGGCCTCCGAGCGGGAGGGCCTACGAGCAGTACTTC. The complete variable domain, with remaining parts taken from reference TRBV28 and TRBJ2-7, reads DVKVTQSSRYLVKRTGEKVFLECVQDMDHENMFWYRQDPGLGLRLIYFSYDVKMKEKGDIPEGYSVSREKKERFSLILESASTNQTSMYLCASRPPSGRAYEQYFGPGTRLTVT.

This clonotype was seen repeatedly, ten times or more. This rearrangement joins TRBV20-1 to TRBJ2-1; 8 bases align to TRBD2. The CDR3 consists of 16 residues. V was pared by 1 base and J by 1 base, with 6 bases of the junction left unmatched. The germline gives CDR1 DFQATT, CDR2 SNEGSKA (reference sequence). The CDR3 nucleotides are TGCAGTGCTAGAGTCCGAGCGGGGGTATCCTACAATGAGCAGTTCTTC. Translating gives CSARVRAGVSYNEQFF.

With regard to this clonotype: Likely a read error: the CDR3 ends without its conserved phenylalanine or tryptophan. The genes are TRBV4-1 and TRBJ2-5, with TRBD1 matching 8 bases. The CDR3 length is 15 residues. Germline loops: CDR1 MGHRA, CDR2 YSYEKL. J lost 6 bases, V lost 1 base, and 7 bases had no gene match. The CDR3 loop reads CASSQVETGEQTQYS. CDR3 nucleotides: TGCGCCAGCAGCCAAGTAGAGACAGGGGAACAGACCCAGTACTCC.

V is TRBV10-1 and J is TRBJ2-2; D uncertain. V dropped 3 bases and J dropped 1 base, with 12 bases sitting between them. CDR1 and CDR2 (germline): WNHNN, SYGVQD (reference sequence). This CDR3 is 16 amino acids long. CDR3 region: CASSELRVGNTGELFF. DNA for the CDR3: TGCGCCAGCAGTGAACTTAGGGTTGGGAACACCGGGGAGCTGTTTTTT.

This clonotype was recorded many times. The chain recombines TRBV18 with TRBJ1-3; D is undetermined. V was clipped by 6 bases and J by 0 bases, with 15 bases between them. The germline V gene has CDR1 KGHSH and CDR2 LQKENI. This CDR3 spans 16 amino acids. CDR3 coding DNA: TGTGCCAGCTCGAGGGAGGCAGACCTCTCTGGAAACACCATATATTTT. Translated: CASSREADLSGNTIYF.

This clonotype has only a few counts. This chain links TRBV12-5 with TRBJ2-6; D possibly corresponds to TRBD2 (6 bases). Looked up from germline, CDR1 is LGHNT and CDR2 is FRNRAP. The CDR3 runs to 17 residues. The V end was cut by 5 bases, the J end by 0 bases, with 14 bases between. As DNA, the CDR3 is TGTGCTAGTGGTGCGGGGCTGATCTTCTCTGGGGCCAACGTCCTGACTTTC. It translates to CASGAGLIFSGANVLTF.

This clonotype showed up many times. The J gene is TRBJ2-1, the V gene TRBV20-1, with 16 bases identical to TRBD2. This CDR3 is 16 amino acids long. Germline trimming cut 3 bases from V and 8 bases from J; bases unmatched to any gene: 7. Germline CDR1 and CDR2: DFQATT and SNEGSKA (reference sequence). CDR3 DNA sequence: TGCAGTGCTAGGGGGGGACTAGCGGGAGGGCCGCATGAGCAGTTCTTC. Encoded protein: CSARGGLAGGPHEQFF.